This T cell receptor beta chain was documented in a study of blood T cells in healthy people across ages. General study findings and limits: Older age went with lower TCR beta diversity per million T cells, in a roughly linear way. Fewer expanded clones and more diversity marked long-lived versus aged donors.

Primers used in a second PCR of roughly 7 to 11 cycles were a sample-barcoded 5' primer and a J-beta primer mix. TCRdb processed the 5' RACE reads anew with MiXCR; each CDR3 protein has one entry. The sample records approximately 600,000 distinct CDR3 sequences, around three fifths being singletons. This CDR3 region has 16 residues. The V and J ends lost 6 bases and 3 bases, in that order; junction bases with no gene match: 12. From germline, CDR1 is DFQATT and CDR2 SNEGSKA (reference sequence). Ranging in age from about 6 to 100, the donors were healthy Caucasian individuals from Russia. For this clonotype: The target antigen is unknown.

J is TRBJ2-1 and V is TRBV20-1, with TRBD1 matching over 9 bases. What was sequenced was blood. This TCR was recovered from a man between 60 and 75 years old in good health. In DNA, the CDR3 is TGCAGTGCCACCAACCCAAACAGGGGGCGCTACAATGAGCAGTTCTTC. The encoded protein is CSATNPNRGRYNEQFF.